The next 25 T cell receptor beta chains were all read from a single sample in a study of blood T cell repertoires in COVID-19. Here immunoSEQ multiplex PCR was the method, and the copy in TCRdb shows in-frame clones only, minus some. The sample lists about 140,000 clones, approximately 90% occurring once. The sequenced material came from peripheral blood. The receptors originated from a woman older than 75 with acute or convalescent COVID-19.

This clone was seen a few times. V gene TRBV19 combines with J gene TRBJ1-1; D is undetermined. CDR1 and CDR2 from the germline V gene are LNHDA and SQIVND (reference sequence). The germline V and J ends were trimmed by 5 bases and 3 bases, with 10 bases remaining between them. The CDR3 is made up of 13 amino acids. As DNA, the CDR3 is TGTGCCAGTAGTTTTGACACATACACTGAAGCTTTCTTT. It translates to CASSFDTYTEAFF. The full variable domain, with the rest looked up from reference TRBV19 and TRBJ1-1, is DGGITQSPKYLFRKEGQNVTLSCEQNLNHDAMYWYRQDPGQGLRLIYYSQIVNDFQKGDIAEGYSVSREKKESFPLTVTSAQKNPTAFYLCASSFDTYTEAFFGQGTRLTVV.

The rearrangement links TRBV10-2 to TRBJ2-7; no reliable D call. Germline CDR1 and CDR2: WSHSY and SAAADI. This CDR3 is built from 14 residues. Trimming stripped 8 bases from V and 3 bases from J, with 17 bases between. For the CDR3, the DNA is TGCGCCAGCTCGAAGCCATACAGCAACTACGAGCAGTACTTC. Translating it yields CASSKPYSNYEQYF.

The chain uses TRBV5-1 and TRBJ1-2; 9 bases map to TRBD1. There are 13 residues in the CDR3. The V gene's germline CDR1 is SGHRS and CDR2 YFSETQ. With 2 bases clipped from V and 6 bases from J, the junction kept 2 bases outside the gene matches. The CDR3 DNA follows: TGCGCCAGCAGCTTACAGGGGGCGAATGGCTACACCTTC. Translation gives CASSLQGANGYTF.

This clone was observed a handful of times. CDR3 in DNA: TGTGCCAGCAGGGCGGGACAGACTCAGGAAGCTTTCTTT. The encoded protein is CASRAGQTQEAFF. The gene calls are TRBV12-3 or TRBV12-4 and TRBJ1-1; 7 nucleotides match TRBD1. The CDR3 has 13 residues. With 6 bases clipped from V and 8 bases from J, the junction kept 9 bases outside the gene matches.

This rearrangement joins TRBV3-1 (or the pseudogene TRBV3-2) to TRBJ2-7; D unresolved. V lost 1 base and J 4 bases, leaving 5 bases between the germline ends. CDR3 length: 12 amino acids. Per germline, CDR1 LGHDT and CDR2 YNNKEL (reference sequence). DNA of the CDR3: TGTGCCAGCAGCCAAGGCGCTTACGAGCAGTACTTC. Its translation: CASSQGAYEQYF.

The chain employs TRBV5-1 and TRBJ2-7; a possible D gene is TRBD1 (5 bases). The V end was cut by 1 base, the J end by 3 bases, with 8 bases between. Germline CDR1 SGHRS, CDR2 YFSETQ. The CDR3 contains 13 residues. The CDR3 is CASSLRQGYEQYF. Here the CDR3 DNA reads TGCGCCAGCAGCTTGCGGCAGGGCTACGAGCAGTACTTC. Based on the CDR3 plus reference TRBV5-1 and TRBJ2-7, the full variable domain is KAGVTQTPRYLIKTRGQQVTLSCSPISGHRSVSWYQQTPGQGLQFLFEYFSETQRNKGNFPGRFSGRQFSNSRSEMNVSTLELGDSALYLCASSLRQGYEQYFGPGTRLTVT.

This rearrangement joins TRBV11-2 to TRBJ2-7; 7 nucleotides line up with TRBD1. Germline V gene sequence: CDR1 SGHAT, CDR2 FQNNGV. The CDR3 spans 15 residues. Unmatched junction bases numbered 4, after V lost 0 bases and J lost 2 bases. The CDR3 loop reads CASSLDYRGPYEQYF. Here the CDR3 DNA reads TGTGCCAGCAGCTTAGATTACAGGGGCCCCTACGAGCAGTACTTC.

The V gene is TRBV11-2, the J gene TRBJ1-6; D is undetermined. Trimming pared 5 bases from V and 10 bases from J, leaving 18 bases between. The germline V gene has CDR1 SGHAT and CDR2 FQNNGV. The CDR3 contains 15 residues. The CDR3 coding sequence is TGTGCCAGCAGCCTATGGGCCCTCCGAGGGTCACCCCTCCACTTT. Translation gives CASSLWALRGSPLHF.

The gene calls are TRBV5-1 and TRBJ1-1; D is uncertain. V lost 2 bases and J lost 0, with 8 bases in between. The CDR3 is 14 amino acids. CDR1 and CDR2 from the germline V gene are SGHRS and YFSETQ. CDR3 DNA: TGCGCCAGCAGCTTCGGAGTTCTGAACACTGAAGCTTTCTTT. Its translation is CASSFGVLNTEAFF.

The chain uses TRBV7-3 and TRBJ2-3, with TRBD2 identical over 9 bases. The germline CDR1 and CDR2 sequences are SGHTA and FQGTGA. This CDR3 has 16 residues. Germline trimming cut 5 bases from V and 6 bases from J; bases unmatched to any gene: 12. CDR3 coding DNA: TGTGCCAGCAGCCTCGTTCTAGCGGGGCCAGGGGATACGCAGTATTTT. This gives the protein CASSLVLAGPGDTQYF. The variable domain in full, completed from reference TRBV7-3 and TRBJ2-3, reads GAGVSQTPSNKVTEKGKYVELRCDPISGHTALYWYRQSLGQGPEFLIYFQGTGAADDSGLPNDRFFAVRPEGSVSTLKIQRTERGDSAVYLCASSLVLAGPGDTQYFGPGTRLTVL.

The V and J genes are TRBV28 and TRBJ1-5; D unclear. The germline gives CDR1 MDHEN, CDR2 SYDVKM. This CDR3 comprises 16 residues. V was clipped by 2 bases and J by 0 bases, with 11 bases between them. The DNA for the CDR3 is TGTGCCAGCAGTTTACGAGGTTTTCATAGCAATCAGCCCCAGCATTTT. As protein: CASSLRGFHSNQPQHF.

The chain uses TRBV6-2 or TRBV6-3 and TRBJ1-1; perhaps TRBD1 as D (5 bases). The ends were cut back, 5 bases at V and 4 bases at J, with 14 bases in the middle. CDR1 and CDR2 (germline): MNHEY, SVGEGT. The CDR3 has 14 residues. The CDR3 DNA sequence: TGTGCCAGCAGTAGGGGCCCTACGGGCACTGAAGCTTTCTTT. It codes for CASSRGPTGTEAFF.

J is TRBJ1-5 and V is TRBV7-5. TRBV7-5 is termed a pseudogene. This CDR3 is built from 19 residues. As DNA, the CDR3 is TGTGCCAGAAGCTTAGCTCGGTTACGGTGGGAGGTAAGCAATCAGCCCCAGCATTTT. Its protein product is CARSLARLRWEVSNQPQHF.

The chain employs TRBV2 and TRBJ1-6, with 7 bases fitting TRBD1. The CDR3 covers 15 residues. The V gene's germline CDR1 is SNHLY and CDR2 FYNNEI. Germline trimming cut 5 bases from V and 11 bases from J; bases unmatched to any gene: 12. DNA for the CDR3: TGTGCCAGCAGTCCTATAACCGGGACAGATACACCCCTCCACTTT. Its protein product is CASSPITGTDTPLHF.

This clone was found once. CDR3 residues: CASSYRSAGDGQYF. The CDR3 DNA is TGTGCCAGCAGTTACCGGTCGGCGGGAGATGGGCAGTACTTC. The chain combines TRBV6-6 with TRBJ2-7; TRBD2 agrees at 7 bases. The germline CDR1 and CDR2 sequences are MNHNY and SVGAGI (reference sequence). The CDR3 consists of 14 residues. Germline trimming cut 2 bases from V and 9 bases from J; bases unmatched to any gene: 10.

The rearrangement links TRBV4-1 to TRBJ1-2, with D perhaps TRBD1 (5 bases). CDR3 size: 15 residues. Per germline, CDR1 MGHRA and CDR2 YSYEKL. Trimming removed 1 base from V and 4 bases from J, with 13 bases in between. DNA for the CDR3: TGCGCCAGCAGCCAAGGGTGGGGGGGGATCTATGGCTACACCTTC. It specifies CASSQGWGGIYGYTF.

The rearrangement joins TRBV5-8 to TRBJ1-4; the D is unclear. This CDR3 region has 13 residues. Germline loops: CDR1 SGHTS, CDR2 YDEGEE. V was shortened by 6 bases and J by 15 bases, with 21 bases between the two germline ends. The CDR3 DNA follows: TGTGCCAGCACCCTCGCGGCTATTTCGGATTTGTTTTTT. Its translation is CASTLAAISDLFF.

CDR3 bases: TGTGCCAGCAGCTCACAGGGATCTGGCTACACCTTC. It yields the protein CASSSQGSGYTF. J is TRBJ1-2 and V is TRBV13; tentatively, D is TRBD1 (6 bases). The CDR3 has 12 residues. In germline, CDR1 is PRHDT, CDR2 FYEKMQ (reference sequence). V was clipped by 4 bases and J by 7 bases, with 10 bases between them.

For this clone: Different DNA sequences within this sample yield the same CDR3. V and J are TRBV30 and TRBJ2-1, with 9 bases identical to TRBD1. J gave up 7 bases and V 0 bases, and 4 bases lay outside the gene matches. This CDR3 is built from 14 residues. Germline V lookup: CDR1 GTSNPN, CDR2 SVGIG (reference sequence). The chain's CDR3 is CAWSVGTGRNEQFF. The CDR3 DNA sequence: TGTGCCTGGAGTGTCGGGACAGGGAGAAATGAGCAGTTCTTC.

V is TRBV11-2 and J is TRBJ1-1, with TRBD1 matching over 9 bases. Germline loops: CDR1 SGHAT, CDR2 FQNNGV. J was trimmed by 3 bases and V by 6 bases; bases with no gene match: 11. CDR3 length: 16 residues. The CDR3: CASSHTGTGKYTEAFF. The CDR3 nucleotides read TGTGCCAGCAGTCATACCGGGACAGGGAAGTACACTGAAGCTTTCTTT. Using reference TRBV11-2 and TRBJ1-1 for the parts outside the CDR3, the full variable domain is EAGVAQSPRYKIIEKRQSVAFWCNPISGHATLYWYQQILGQGPKLLIQFQNNGVVDDSQLPKDRFSAERLKGVDSTLKIQPAKLEDSAVYLCASSHTGTGKYTEAFFGQGTRLTVV.

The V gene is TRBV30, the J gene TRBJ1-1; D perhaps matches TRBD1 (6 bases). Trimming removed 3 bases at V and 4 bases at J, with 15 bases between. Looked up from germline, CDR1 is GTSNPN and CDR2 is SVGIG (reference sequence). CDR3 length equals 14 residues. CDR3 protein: CAWSPGGGATEAFF. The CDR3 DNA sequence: TGTGCCTGGAGCCCCGGTGGGGGGGCCACTGAAGCTTTCTTT.

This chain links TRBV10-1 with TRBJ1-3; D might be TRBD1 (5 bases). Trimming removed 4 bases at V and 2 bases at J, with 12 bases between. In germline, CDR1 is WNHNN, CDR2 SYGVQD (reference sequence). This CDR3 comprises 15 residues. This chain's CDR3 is CASSARVGTGNTIYF. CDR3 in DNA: TGCGCCAGCAGTGCCAGGGTGGGAACTGGAAACACCATATATTTT.

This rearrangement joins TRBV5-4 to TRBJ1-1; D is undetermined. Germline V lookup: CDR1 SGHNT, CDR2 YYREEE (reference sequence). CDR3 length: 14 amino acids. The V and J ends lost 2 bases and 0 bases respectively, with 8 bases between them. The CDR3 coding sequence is TGTGCCAGCAGCTTACGGGAGGTGAACACTGAAGCTTTCTTT. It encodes CASSLREVNTEAFF.

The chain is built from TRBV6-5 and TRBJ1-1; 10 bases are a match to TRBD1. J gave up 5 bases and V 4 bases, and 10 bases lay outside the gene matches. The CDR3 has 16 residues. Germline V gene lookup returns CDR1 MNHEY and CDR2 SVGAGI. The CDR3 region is CASSSDRGAGGTEAFF. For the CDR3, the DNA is TGTGCCAGCAGTTCGGACAGGGGGGCAGGTGGGACTGAAGCTTTCTTT.

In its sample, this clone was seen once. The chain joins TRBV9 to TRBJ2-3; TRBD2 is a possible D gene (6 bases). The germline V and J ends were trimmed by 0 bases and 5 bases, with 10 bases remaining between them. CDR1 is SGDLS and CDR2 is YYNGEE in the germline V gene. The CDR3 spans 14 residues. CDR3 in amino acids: CASSVAGGVDTQYF. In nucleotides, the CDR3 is TGTGCCAGCAGCGTAGCAGGCGGGGTAGATACGCAGTATTTT.